What follows are 2 T cell receptor beta chains derived from one specimen sequenced in a study of shared clonotypes between healthy human individuals. Profiled with immunoSEQ multiplex PCR; TCRdb holds only in-frame clones, not every one. In the table there are over a million clones, approximately 78% of which are singletons. Material for sequencing was memory CD4+ T cells from PBMCs. The subset denotes: CD45RA-negative fraction. Receptors originate from a man aged 18 to 30 in good health. Some clones in this sample may be carry-over from other donors' samples.

The chain carries TRBV10-2 and TRBJ2-5, with a tentative D call TRBD2 (5 bases). There are 15 residues in the CDR3. CDR1 and CDR2 from the germline V gene are WSHSY and SAAADI. V was clipped by 0 bases and J by 1 base, with 9 bases between them. The CDR3 bases are TGCGCCAGCAGTGAGTCGAAAGCGGTCCAAGAGACCCAGTACTTC. This codes for CASSESKAVQETQYF.

This clone was counted a single time. V usage is TRBV5-1 and J usage is TRBJ1-5, with 9 bases that match TRBD1. Germline loops: CDR1 SGHRS, CDR2 YFSETQ. This CDR3 is built from 16 residues. With V trimmed by 4 bases and J by 6 bases, 11 bases remained unmatched. CDR3: CASSINPGQGSQPQHF. The CDR3 DNA is TGCGCCAGCAGCATAAATCCGGGACAGGGTTCTCAGCCCCAGCATTTT.